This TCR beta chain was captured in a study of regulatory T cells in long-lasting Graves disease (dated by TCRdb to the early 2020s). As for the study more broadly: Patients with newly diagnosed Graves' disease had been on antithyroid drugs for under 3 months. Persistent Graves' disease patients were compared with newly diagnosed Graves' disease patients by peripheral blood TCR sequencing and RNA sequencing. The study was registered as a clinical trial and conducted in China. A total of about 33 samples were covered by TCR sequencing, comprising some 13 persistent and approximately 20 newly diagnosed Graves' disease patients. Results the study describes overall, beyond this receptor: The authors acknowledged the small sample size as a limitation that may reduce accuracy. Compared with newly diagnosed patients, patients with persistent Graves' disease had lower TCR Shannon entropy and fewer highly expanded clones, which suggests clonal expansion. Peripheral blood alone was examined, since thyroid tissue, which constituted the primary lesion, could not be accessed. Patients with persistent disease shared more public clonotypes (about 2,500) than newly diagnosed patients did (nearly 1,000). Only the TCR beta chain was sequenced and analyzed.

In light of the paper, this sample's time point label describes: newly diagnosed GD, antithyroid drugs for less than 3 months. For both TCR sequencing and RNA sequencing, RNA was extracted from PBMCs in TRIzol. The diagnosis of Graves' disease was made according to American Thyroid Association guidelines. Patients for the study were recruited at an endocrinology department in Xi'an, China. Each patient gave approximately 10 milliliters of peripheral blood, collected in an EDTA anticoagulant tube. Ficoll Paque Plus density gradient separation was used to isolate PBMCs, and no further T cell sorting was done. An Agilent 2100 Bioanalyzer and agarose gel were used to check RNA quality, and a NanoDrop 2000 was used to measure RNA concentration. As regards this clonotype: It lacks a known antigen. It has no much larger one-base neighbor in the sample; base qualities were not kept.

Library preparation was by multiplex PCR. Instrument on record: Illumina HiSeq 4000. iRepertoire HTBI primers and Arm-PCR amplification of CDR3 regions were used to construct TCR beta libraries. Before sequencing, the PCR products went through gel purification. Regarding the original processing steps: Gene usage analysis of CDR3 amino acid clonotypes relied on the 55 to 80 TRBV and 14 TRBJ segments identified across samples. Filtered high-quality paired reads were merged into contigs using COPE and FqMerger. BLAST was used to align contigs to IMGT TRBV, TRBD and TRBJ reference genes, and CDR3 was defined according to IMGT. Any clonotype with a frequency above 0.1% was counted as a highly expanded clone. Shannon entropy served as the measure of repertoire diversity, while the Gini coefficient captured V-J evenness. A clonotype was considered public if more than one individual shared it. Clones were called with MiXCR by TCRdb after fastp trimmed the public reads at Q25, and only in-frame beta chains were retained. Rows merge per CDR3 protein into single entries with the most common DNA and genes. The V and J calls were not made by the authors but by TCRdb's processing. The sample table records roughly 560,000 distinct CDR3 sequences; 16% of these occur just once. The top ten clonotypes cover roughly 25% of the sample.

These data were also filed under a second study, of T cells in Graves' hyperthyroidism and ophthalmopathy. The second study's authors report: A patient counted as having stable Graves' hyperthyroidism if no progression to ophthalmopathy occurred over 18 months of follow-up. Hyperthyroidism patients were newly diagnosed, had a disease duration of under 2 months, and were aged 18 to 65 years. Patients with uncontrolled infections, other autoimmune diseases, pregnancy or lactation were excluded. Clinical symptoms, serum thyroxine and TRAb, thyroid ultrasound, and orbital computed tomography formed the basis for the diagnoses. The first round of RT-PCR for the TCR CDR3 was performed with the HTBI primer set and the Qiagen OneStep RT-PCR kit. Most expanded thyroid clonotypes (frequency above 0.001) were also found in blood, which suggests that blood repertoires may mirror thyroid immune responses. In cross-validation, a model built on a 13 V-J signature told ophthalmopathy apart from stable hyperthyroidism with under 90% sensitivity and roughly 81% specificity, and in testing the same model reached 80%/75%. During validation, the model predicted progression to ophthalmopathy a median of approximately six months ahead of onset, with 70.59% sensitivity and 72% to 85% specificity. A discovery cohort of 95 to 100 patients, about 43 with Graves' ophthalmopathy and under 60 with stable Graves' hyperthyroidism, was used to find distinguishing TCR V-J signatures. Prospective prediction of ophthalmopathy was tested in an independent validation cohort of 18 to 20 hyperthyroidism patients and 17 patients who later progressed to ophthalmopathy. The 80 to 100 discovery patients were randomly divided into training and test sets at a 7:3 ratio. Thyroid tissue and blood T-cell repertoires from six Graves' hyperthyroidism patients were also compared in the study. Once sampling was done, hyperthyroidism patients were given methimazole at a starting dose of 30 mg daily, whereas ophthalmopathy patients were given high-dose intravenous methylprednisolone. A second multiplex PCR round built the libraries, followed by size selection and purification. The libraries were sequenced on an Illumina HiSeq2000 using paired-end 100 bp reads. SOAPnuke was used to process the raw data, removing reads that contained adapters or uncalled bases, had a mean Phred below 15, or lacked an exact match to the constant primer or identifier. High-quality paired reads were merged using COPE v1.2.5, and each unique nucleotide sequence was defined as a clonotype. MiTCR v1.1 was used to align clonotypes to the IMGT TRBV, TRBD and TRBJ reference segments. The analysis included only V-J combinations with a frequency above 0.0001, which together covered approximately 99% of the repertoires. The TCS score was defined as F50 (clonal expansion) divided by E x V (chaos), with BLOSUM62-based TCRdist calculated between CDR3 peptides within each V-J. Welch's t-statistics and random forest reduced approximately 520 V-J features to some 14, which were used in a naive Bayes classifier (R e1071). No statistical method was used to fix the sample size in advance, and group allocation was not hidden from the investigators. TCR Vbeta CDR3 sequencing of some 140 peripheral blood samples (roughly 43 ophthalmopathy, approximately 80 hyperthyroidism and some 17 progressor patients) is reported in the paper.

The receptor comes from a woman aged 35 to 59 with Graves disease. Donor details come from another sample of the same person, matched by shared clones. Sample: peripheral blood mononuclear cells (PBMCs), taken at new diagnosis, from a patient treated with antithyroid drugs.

This receptor has the CDR3 CSVSHLTTEQYF. The nucleotide sequence is TGCAGCGTCTCACACCTAACCACCGAGCAGTACTTC. The sequence joins TRBV29-1 to TRBJ2-7; no D gene can be assigned with confidence. V drops 6 bases and J drops 6 bases, leaving 15 bases in between. The germline V gene specifies SQVTM as CDR1 and ANQGSEA as CDR2. The CDR3 has 12 amino acids, counting the end cysteine and phenylalanine. The kept DNA is CDR3 alone, 36 bases in frame from the first base.